The 9 T cell receptor beta chains listed next were all sequenced from one sample in a study of cytomegalovirus exposure and HLA in healthy donors. PCR used 60 Vbeta primers and 13 Jbeta primers. Sequencing used immunoSEQ multiplex PCR; TCRdb keeps in-frame clones, though not all of them. The table has approximately 160,000 clones, around 77% seen once. The sequenced sample was PBMCs. All receptors derive from a woman aged 40 to 49 in good health and CMV-seronegative.

The genes are TRBV5-6 and TRBJ2-6; D unresolved. V was trimmed by 4 bases and J by 0 bases, leaving 11 bases between them. Germline CDR1 and CDR2: SGHDT and YYEEEE. The CDR3 is made up of 16 amino acids. CDR3 in amino acids: CASSGDLVSGANVLTF. The DNA for the CDR3 is TGTGCCAGCAGCGGAGATCTGGTCTCTGGGGCCAACGTCCTGACTTTC. Full variable domain (remainder filled in from reference TRBV5-6 and TRBJ2-6): DAGVTQSPTHLIKTRGQQVTLRCSPKSGHDTVSWYQQALGQGPQFIFQYYEEEERQRGNFPDRFSGHQFPNYSSELNVNALLLGDSALYLCASSGDLVSGANVLTFGAGSRLTVL.

The rearrangement uses TRBV9 and TRBJ2-7; 9 bases align to TRBD2. Trimming took 0 bases from V and 2 from J; bases not matched to a gene: 9. The CDR3 spans 17 residues. The germline CDR1 and CDR2 sequences are SGDLS and YYNGEE. The DNA for the CDR3 is TGTGCCAGCAGCGTAGGGGCTAGCGGGATCGGAACCTACGAGCAGTACTTC. This translates into CASSVGASGIGTYEQYF. The complete variable domain, with remaining parts taken from reference TRBV9 and TRBJ2-7, reads DSGVTQTPKHLITATGQRVTLRCSPRSGDLSVYWYQQSLDQGLQFLIQYYNGEERAKGNILERFSAQQFPDLHSELNLSSLELGDSALYFCASSVGASGIGTYEQYFGPGTRLTVT.

V is TRBV6-5 and J is TRBJ2-1; D not certain. Trimming left V 2 bases short and J 7 bases short, with 15 bases between. Germline V CDR1 and CDR2: MNHEY, SVGAGI. The length of the CDR3 is 15 residues. The CDR3 DNA reads as TGTGCCAGCAGTTACAGTGGGCCCCCCAATAATGAGCAGTTCTTC. As protein: CASSYSGPPNNEQFF.

This clone was detected a few times. The chain uses TRBV5-6 and TRBJ1-1; the D is unclear. In germline, CDR1 is SGHDT, CDR2 YYEEEE. V gave up 0 bases and J gave up 8 bases, with 5 bases separating them. This CDR3 comprises 11 residues. This chain's CDR3 is CASSLAGEAFF. The CDR3 bases are TGTGCCAGCAGCTTGGCGGGGGAAGCTTTCTTT.

The chain links TRBV5-8 to TRBJ2-5; D perhaps matches TRBD2 (5 bases). Per germline, CDR1 SGHTS and CDR2 YDEGEE. Trimming removed 0 bases at V and 0 bases at J, with 9 bases between. This CDR3 comprises 15 residues. As DNA, the CDR3 is TGTGCCAGCAGCTTGGCCTACGGGAACCAAGAGACCCAGTACTTC. It translates to CASSLAYGNQETQYF. Full variable domain (rest looked up from reference TRBV5-8 and TRBJ2-5): EAGVTQSPTHLIKTRGQQATLRCSPISGHTSVYWYQQALGLGLQFLLWYDEGEERNRGNFPPRFSGRQFPNYSSELNVNALELEDSALYLCASSLAYGNQETQYFGPGTRLLVL.

This clone was seen a handful of times. The J gene is TRBJ2-2, the V gene TRBV2, with D possibly matching TRBD2 (6 bases). CDR3 size: 15 residues. Germline CDR1 and CDR2: SNHLY and FYNNEI. The ends were cut back, 8 bases at V and 5 bases at J, with 18 bases in the middle. CDR3 region: CASAGGILPTGELFF. CDR3 sequence (DNA): TGTGCCAGCGCGGGCGGGATTCTGCCAACCGGGGAGCTGTTTTTT.

The gene calls are TRBV11-2 and TRBJ2-7, with D possibly TRBD1 on 6 matching bases. The V and J ends lost 4 bases and 3 bases respectively, with 22 bases between them. Germline values: CDR1 SGHAT, CDR2 FQNNGV. This CDR3 comprises 17 residues. CDR3 nucleotides: TGTGCCAGCAGCTCAAAGGCCTCGGCAGGGGCCCTCTACGAGCAGTACTTC. Translation gives CASSSKASAGALYEQYF.

The gene calls are TRBV5-1 and TRBJ2-3; no clear D gene. Trimming stripped 4 bases from V and 0 bases from J, with 9 bases between. There are 14 residues in the CDR3. Germline V gene sequence: CDR1 SGHRS, CDR2 YFSETQ. CDR3 region: CASSRVVSTDTQYF. The CDR3 coding sequence is TGCGCCAGCAGCCGGGTAGTCAGCACAGATACGCAGTATTTT.

With respect to this clone: The same CDR3 arises from other DNA sequences in this sample as well. The chain carries TRBV7-6 and TRBJ2-1; 7 bases are a match to TRBD2. The CDR3 runs 15 residues. CDR1 SGHVS and CDR2 FNYEAQ come from the germline V gene. Unmatched junction bases numbered 4, after V lost 1 base and J lost 4 bases. Written as DNA, the CDR3 is TGTGCCAGCAGCTTAGGACTAGCTGGATACAATGAGCAGTTCTTC. This codes for CASSLGLAGYNEQFF.